The clone carrying this T cell receptor beta chain was detected only once. The record originates from a study of blood T cell repertoires in COVID-19. Study overall: Nucleic acid was either cDNA or gDNA, and it came from T cells, B-cell-depleted T cells, or PBMCs.

This CDR3 is built from 13 residues. The ends were cut back, 5 bases at V and 7 bases at J, with 14 bases in the middle. Germline V CDR1 and CDR2: MNHEY, SMNVEV (reference sequence). Only in-frame clones appear in the TCRdb table, and some are missing; sequencing was by immunoSEQ multiplex PCR. The table includes about 42,000 clones, roughly 89% detected once. The sequencing sample was made of peripheral blood. The chain has TRBV27 and TRBJ1-2; possible D gene TRBD1, 6 bases. The TCR was taken from a man aged 45-60 years with active COVID-19. The CDR3 bases are TGTGCCAGCAGTCAAACAGGGCTGGGTGGCTACACCTTC. It translates to CASSQTGLGGYTF.